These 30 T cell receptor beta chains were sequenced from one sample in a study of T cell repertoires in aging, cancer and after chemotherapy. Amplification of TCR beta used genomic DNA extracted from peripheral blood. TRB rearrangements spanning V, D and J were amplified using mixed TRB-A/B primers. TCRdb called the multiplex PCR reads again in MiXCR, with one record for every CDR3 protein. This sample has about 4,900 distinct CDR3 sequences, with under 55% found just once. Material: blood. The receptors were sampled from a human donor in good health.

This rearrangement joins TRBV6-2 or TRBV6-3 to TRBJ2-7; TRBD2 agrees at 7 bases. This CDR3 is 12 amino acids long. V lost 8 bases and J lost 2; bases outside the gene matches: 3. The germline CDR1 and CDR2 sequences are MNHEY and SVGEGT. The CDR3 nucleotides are TGTGCCAGCGGCCGGGGGGCCTACGAGCAGTACTTC. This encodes CASGRGAYEQYF.

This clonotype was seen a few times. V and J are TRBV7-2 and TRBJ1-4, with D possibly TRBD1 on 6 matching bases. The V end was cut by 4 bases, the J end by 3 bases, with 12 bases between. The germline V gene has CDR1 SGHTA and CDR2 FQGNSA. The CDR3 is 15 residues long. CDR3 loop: CASSSTGWSNEKLFF. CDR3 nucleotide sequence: TGTGCCAGCAGCTCAACAGGGTGGTCTAATGAAAAACTGTTTTTT.

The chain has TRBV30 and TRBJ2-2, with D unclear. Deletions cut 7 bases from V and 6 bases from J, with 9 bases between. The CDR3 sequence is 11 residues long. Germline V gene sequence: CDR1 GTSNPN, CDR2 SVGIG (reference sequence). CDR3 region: CASSEPGELFF. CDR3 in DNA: TGTGCCTCCTCCGAGCCCGGGGAGCTGTTTTTT. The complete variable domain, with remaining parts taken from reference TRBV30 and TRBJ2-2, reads SQTIHQWPATLVQPVGSPLSLECTVEGTSNPNLYWYRQAAGRGLQLLFYSVGIGQISSEVPQNLSASRPQDRQFILSSKKLLLSDSGFYLCASSEPGELFFGEGSRLTVL.

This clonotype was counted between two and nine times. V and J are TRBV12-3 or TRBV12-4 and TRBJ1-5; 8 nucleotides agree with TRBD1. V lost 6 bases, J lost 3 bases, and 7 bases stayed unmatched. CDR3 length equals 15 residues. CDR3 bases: TGTGCCAGCAGCATGGACAGGGCCAACAATCAGCCCCAGCATTTT. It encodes CASSMDRANNQPQHF.

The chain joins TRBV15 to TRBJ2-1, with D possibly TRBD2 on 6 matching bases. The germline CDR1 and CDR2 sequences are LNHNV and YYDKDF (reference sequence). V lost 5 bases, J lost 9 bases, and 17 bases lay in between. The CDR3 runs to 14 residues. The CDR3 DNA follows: TGTGCCACCAGCGGGGGGTCCGGGGGAGGTGAGCAGTTCTTC. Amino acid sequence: CATSGGSGGGEQFF.

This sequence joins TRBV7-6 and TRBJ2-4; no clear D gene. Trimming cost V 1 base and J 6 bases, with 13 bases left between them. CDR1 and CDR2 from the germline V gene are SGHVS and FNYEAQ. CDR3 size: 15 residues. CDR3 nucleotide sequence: TGTGCCAGCAGCTTAGGTCCCGCGACTGTAAACATTCAGTACTTC. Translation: CASSLGPATVNIQYF.

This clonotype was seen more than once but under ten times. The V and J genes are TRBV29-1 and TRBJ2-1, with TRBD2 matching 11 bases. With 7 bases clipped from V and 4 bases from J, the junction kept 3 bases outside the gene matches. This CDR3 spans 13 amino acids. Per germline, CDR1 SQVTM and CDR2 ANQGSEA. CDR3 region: CSAGLADYNEQFF. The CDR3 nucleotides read TGCAGCGCGGGACTAGCGGATTACAATGAGCAGTTCTTC.

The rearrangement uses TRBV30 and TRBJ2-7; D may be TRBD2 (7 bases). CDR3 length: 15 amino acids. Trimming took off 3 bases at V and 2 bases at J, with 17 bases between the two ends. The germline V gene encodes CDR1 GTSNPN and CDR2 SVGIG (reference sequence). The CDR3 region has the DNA TGTGCCTGGAGGGTAGGGGGGGACCTCACCTACGAGCAGTACTTC. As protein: CAWRVGGDLTYEQYF.

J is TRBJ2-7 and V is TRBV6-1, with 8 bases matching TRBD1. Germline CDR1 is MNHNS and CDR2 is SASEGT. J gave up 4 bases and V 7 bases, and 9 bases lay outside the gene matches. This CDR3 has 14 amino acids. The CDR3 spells CASTGEDRAYEQYF. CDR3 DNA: TGTGCCAGCACCGGGGAGGACAGGGCGTACGAGCAGTACTTC.

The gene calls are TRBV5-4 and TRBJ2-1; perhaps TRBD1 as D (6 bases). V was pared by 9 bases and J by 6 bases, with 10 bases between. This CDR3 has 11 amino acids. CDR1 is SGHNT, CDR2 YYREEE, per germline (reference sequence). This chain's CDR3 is CATTGSNEQFF. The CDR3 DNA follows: TGTGCCACCACAGGGTCCAATGAGCAGTTCTTC.

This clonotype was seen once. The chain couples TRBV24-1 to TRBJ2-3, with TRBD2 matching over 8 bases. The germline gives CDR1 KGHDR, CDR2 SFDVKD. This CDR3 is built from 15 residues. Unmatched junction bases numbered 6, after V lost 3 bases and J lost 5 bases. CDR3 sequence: CATSDPGGAEDTQYF. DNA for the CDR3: TGTGCCACCAGTGATCCCGGGGGGGCTGAAGATACGCAGTATTTT.

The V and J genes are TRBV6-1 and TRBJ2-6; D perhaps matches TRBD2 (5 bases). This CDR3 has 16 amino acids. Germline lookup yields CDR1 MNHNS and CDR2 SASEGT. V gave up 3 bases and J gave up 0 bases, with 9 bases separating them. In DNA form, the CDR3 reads TGTGCCAGCAGTGAGAGGAGGATCTCTGGGGCCAACGTCCTGACTTTC. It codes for CASSERRISGANVLTF.

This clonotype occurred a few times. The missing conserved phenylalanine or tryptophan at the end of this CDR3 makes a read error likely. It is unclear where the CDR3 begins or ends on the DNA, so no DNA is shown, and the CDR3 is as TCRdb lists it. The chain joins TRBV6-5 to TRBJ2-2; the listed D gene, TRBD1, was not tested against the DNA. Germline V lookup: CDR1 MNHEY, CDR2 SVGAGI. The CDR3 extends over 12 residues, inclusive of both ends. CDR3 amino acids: CASSYSLNYRAD.

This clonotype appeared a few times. CDR3 in amino acids: CASSYSRDIGNIQYF. CDR3 bases: TGTGCCAGCAGTTACTCCCGGGACATAGGGAACATTCAGTACTTC. This chain links TRBV6-2 or TRBV6-3 with TRBJ2-4; tentative D call: TRBD1 (6 bases). Germline CDR1 is MNHEY and CDR2 is SVGEGT. V dropped 0 bases and J dropped 7 bases, with 13 bases sitting between them. The CDR3 consists of 15 residues.

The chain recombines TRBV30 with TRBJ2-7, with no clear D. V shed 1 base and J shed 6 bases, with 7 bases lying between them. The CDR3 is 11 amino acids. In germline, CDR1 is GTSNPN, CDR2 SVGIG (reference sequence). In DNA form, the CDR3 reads TGTGCCTGGAGTGGCGGTTCCGAGCAGTACTTC. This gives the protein CAWSGGSEQYF.

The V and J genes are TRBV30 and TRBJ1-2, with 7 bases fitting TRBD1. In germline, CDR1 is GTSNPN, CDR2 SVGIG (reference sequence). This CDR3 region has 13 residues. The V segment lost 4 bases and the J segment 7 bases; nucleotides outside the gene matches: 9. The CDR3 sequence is CAWTLEGASGYTF. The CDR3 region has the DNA TGTGCCTGGACCCTGGAGGGGGCGAGTGGCTACACCTTC.

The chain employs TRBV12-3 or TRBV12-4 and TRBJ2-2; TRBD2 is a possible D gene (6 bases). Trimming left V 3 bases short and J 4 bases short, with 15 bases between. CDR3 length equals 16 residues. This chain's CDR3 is CASSFYSRDSTGELFF. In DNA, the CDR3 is TGTGCCAGCAGTTTTTATTCCCGGGACTCCACCGGGGAGCTGTTTTTT.

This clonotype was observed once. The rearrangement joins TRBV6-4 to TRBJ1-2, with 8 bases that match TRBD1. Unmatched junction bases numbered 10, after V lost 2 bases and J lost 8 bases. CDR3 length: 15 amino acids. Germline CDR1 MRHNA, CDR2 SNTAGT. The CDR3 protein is CASSDVGQGASGYTF. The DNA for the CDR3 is TGTGCCAGCAGTGACGTGGGGCAGGGGGCATCGGGCTACACCTTC.

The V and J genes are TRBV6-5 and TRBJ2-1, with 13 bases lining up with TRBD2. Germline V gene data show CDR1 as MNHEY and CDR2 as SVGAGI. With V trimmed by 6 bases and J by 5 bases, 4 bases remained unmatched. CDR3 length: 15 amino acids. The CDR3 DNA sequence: TGTGCCAGCAGGTCCGGACTAGCGGGGGACAATGAGCAGTTCTTC. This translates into CASRSGLAGDNEQFF.

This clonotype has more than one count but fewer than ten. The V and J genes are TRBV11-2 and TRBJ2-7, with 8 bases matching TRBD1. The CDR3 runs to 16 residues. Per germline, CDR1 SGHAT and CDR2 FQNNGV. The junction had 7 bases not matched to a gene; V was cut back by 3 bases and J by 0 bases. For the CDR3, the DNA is TGTGCCAGCAGCTTCAGACAGGGGTCGAGCTCCTACGAGCAGTACTTC. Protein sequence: CASSFRQGSSSYEQYF.

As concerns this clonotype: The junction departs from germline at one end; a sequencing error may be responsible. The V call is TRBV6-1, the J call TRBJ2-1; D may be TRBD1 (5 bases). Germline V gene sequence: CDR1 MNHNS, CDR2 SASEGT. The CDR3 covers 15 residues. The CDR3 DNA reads TGTGCCAGCAGGGACACTTTTAGCACTTACAATGAGAAGTTCTTC. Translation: CASRDTFSTYNEKFF.

For the CDR3, the DNA is TGTGCCAGCAGCTTAGGCTGGAACACTGAAGCTTTCTTT. It encodes CASSLGWNTEAFF. The J gene is TRBJ1-1, the V gene TRBV5-4; D not resolved. CDR3 length equals 13 residues. CDR1 and CDR2 (germline): SGHNT, YYREEE (reference sequence). The V end was cut by 2 bases, the J end by 1 base, with 6 bases between.

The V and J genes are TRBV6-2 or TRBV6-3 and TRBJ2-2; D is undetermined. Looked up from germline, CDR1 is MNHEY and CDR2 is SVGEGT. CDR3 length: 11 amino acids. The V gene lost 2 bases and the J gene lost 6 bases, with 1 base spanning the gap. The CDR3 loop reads CASSYPGELFF. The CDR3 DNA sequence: TGTGCCAGCAGTTACCCCGGGGAGCTGTTTTTT.

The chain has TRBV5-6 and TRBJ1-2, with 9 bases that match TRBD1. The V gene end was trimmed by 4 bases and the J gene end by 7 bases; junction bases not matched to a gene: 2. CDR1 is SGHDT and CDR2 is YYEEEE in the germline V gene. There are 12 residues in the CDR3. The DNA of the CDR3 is TGTGCCAGCAGCCCGGGACAGGGTGGCTACACCTTC. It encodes CASSPGQGGYTF.

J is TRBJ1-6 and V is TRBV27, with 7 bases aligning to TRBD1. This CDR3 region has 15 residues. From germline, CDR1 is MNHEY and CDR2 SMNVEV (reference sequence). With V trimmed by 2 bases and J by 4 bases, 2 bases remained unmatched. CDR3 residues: CASSLGRGYNSPLHF. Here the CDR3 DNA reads TGTGCCAGCAGTTTAGGCAGGGGGTATAATTCACCCCTCCACTTT.

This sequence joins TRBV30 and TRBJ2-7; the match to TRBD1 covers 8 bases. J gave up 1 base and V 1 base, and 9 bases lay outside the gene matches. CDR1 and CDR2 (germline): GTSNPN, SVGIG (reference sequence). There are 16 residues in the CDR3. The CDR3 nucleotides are TGTGCCTGGAGTGGAGAGGCGGGACAGGAGTCCTACGAGCAGTACTTC. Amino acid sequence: CAWSGEAGQESYEQYF.

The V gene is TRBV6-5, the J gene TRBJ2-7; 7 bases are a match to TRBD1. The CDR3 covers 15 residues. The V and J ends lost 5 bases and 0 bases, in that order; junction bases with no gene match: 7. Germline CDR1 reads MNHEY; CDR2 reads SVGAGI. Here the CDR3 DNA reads TGTGCCAGCAGTCCACTGACAGGGATCTCCTACGAGCAGTACTTC. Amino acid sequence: CASSPLTGISYEQYF.

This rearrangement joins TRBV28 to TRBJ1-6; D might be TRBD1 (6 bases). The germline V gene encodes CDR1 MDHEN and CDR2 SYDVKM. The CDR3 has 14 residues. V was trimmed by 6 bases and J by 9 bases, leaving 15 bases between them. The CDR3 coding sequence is TGTGCCAGCAGCCGGGACATTTTAGTTTCACCCCTCCACTTT. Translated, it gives CASSRDILVSPLHF.

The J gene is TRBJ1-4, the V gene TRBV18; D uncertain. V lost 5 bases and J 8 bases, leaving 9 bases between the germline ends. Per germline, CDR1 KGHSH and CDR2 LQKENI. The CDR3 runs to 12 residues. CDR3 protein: CASSEAYEKLFF. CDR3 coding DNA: TGTGCCAGCTCAGAGGCATACGAAAAACTGTTTTTT.

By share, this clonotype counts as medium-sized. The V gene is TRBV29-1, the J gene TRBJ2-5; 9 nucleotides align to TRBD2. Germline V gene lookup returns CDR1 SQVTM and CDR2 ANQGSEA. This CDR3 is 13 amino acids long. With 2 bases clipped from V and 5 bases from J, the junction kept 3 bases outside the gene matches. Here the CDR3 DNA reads TGCAGCGTTGAACCTAGCGGGACTGAGACCCAGTACTTC. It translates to CSVEPSGTETQYF.